The rows below give T cell receptor beta chains drawn from one sample of a study of control samples from healthy donors and cancer patients. Clones were sequenced by immunoSEQ multiplex PCR, and TCRdb holds only the in-frame ones, with some missing. This table holds roughly 100,000 clones, around 90% found once. Material: blood. Receptors originate from a woman between 18 and 29 years old in good health. The CDR3 runs from the conserved cysteine through the conserved F or W. Fields, in order: CDR3 DNA, CDR3 protein, D gene, clone size, J gene, V gene. D genes are given only for firm matches. Clone sizes are given selectively: once, few, many, or a class where the clone is expanded.

TGTGCCAGCAGTGAAGAGGGAGCGGGGGGGTACACCGGGGAGCTGTTTTTT | CASSEEGAGGYTGELFF | TRBD2 | once | TRBJ2-2 | TRBV6-1
TGTGCCAGCAGCCAAGACGGGAGCTCTGGGGCCAACGTCCTGACTTTC | CASSQDGSSGANVLTF | NA | few | TRBJ2-6 | TRBV4-2
TGTGCCAGTACCAGGGGTGAGTCTACTCCGGTCCCTGAAGCTTTCTTT | CASTRGESTPVPEAFF | NA | NA | TRBJ1-1 | TRBV19
TGTGCCAGCAGTTACTATTCTAGCGGGGGCTACTACGAGCAGTACTTC | CASSYYSSGGYYEQYF | TRBD2 | NA | TRBJ2-7 | TRBV6-5
TGTGCCATCAGTGAGAAAGTCCATGCAACCTACGAGCAGTACTTC | CAISEKVHATYEQYF | NA | NA | TRBJ2-7 | TRBV10-3
TGTGCCAGCAGCCAAGAGGCAGTACGGAACACTGAAGCTTTCTTT | CASSQEAVRNTEAFF | NA | NA | TRBJ1-1 | TRBV14
TGTGCCAGCAGCTCCGGACAGGGGTTGGCCGGGGAGCTGTTTTTT | CASSSGQGLAGELFF | TRBD1 | NA | TRBJ2-2 | TRBV7-2
TGTGCCAGCAGTTACTCGACTCTGGGTTACAACACTGAAGCTTTCTTT | CASSYSTLGYNTEAFF | NA | NA | TRBJ1-1 | TRBV6-5
TGTGCCAGCAGTTACCCCGCGGGCACTGAAGCTTTCTTT | CASSYPAGTEAFF | NA | NA | TRBJ1-1 | TRBV6-6
TGTGCCAGCAGCCAAGCTAATTATAGCAATCAGCCCCAGCATTTT | CASSQANYSNQPQHF | NA | NA | TRBJ1-5 | TRBV21-1
TGTGCCAGTGCTATGGCTGGGGCGCGGACCTACGAGCAGTACTTC | CASAMAGARTYEQYF | NA | NA | TRBJ2-7 | TRBV19
TGTGCCTGGAGGGCCCCCGACAGGGGGAATCAGCCCCAGCATTTT | CAWRAPDRGNQPQHF | TRBD1 | NA | TRBJ1-5 | TRBV30
TGTGCCAGCAGCCCTTTAGGCTCCAATCAGCCCCAGCATTTT | CASSPLGSNQPQHF | NA | NA | TRBJ1-5 | TRBV14
TGTGCCAGCTCTAGCGCCTACTCCTACGAGCAGTACTTC | CASSSAYSYEQYF | NA | once | TRBJ2-7 | TRBV12-3/TRBV12-4
TGTGCCACCAGTGATGGGACGGGCTCTGGGGCCAACGTCCTGACTTTC | CATSDGTGSGANVLTF | NA | NA | TRBJ2-6 | TRBV24-1
TGTGCCACCAGTGATTGGATGGGCAATCAGCCCCAGCATTTT | CATSDWMGNQPQHF | NA | NA | TRBJ1-5 | TRBV24-1
TGTGCCAGCAGTTTGTACAGGGGTACTGAAGCTTTCTTT | CASSLYRGTEAFF | TRBD1 | NA | TRBJ1-1 | TRBV12-3/TRBV12-4
TGTGCCAGCAGCTTAGCGGGTTTCTCCTACGAGCAGTACTTC | CASSLAGFSYEQYF | NA | NA | TRBJ2-7 | TRBV7-9